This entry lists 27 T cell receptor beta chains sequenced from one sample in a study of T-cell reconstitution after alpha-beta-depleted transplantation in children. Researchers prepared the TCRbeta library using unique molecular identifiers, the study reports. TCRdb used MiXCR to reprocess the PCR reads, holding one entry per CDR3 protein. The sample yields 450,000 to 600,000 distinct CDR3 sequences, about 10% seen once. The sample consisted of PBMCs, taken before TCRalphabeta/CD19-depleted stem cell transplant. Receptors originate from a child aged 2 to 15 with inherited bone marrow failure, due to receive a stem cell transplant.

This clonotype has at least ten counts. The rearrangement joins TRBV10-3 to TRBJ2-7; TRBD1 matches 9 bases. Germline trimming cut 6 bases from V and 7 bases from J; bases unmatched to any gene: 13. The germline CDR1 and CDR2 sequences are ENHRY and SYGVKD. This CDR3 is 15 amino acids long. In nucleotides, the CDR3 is TGTGCCATCAGGGGACCGGGACAGGGCCTCTGGGAGCAGTACTTC. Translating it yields CAIRGPGQGLWEQYF.

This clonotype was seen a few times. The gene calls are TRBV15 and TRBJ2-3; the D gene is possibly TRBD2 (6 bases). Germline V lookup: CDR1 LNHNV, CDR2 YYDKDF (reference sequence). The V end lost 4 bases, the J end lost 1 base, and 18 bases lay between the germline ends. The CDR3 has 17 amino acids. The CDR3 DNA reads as TGTGCCACCAGCACCACGGGGAGGAGACCTCGCACAGATACGCAGTATTTT. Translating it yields CATSTTGRRPRTDTQYF. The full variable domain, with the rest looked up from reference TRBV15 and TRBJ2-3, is DAMVIQNPRYQVTQFGKPVTLSCSQTLNHNVMYWYQQKSSQAPKLLFHYYDKDFNNEADTPDNFQSRRPNTSFCFLDIRSPGLGDTAMYLCATSTTGRRPRTDTQYFGPGTRLTVL.

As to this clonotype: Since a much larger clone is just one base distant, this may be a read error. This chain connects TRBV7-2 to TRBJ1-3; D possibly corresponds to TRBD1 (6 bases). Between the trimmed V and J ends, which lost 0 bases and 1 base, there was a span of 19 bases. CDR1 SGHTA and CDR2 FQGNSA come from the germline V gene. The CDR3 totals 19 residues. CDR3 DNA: TGTGCCAGCAGCTTAGCGCCGAGCACAGGGATAGGGTCTGGAAACACCATATATTTT. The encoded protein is CASSLAPSTGIGSGNTIYF.

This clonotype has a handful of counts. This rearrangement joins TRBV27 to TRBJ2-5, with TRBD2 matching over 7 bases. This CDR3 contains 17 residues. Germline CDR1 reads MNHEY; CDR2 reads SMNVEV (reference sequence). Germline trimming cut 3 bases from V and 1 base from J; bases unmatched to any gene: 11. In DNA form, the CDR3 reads TGTGCCAGCAGTTTGTGGGGGGGGACGGCAGCCCAAGAGACCCAGTACTTC. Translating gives CASSLWGGTAAQETQYF.

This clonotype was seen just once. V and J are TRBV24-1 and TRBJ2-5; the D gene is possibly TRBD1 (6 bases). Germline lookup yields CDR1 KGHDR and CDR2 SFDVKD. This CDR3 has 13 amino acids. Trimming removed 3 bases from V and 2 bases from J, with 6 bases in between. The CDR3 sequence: CATSDGQQETQYF. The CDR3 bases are TGTGCCACCAGTGATGGACAGCAAGAGACCCAGTACTTC.

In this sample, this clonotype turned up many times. The CDR3 region has the DNA TGTGCCAGCAGTGAAGGGACGGCTGGAAACACCATATATTTT. Translating gives CASSEGTAGNTIYF. V usage is TRBV2 and J usage is TRBJ1-3, with no clear D. The CDR3 spans 14 residues. V was clipped by 1 base and J by 2 bases, with 6 bases between them. Germline V CDR1 and CDR2: SNHLY, FYNNEI.

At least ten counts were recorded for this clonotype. The CDR3 here is CSVGGRGGQPQHF. The CDR3 DNA follows: TGCAGCGTGGGGGGCAGGGGTGGTCAGCCCCAGCATTTT. The genes are TRBV29-1 and TRBJ1-5, with a weak D call TRBD1 (6 bases). Trimming pared 6 bases from V and 6 bases from J, leaving 15 bases between. This CDR3 spans 13 amino acids. Germline assignment: CDR1 SQVTM and CDR2 ANQGSEA. The whole variable domain, remainder taken from reference TRBV29-1 and TRBJ1-5, is SAVISQKPSRDICQRGTSLTIQCQVDSQVTMMFWYRQQPGQSLTLIATANQGSEATYESGFVIDKFPISRPNLTFSTLTVSNMSPEDSSIYLCSVGGRGGQPQHFGDGTRLSIL.

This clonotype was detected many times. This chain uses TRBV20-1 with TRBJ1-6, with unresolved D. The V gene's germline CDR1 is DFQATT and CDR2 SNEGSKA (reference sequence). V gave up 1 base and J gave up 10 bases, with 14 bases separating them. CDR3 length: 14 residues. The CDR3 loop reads CSARASAGSSPLHF. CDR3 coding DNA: TGCAGTGCTAGAGCTTCGGCAGGAAGCTCACCCCTCCACTTT.

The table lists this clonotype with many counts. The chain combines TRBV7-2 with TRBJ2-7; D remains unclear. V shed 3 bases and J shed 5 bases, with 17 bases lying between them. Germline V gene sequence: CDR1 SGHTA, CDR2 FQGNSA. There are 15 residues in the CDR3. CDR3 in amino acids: CASSFYIVQAHEQYF. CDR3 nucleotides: TGTGCCAGCAGCTTTTATATAGTGCAGGCCCACGAGCAGTACTTC.

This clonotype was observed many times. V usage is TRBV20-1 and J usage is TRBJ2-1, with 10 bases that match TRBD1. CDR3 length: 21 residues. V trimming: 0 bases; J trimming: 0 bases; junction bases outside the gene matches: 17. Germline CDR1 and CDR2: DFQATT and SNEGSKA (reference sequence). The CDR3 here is CSARDRVSGQGSGGSYNEQFF. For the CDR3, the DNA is TGCAGTGCTAGAGATCGAGTTTCGGGACAGGGGAGCGGAGGCTCCTACAATGAGCAGTTCTTC.

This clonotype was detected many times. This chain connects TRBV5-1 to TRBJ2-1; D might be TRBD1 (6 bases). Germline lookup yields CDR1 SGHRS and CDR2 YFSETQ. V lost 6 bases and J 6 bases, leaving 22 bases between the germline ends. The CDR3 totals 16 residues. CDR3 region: CASTDGPALTGNEQFF. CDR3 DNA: TGCGCCAGCACCGACGGACCGGCACTGACAGGCAATGAGCAGTTCTTC.

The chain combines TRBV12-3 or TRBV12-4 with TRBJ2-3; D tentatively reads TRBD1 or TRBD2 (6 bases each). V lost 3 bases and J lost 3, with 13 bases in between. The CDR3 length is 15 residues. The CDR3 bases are TGTGCCAGCAGTTTTAATACAGGGAGGACAGATACGCAGTATTTT. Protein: CASSFNTGRTDTQYF.

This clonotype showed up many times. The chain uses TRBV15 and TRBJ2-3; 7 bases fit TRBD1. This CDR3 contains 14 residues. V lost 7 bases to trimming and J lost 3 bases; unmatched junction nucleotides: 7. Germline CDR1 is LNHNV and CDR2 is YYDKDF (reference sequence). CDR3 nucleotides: TGTGCCACCATGACAGGGATTTCGACAGATACGCAGTATTTT. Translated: CATMTGISTDTQYF.

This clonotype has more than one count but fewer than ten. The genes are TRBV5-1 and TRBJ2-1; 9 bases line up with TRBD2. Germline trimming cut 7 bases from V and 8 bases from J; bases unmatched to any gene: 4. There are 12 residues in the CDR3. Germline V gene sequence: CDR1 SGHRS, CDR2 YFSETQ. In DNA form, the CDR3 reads TGCGCCAGCGGGCGGGAGGGTCATGAGCAGTTCTTC. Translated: CASGREGHEQFF. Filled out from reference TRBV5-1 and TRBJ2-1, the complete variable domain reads KAGVTQTPRYLIKTRGQQVTLSCSPISGHRSVSWYQQTPGQGLQFLFEYFSETQRNKGNFPGRFSGRQFSNSRSEMNVSTLELGDSALYLCASGREGHEQFFGPGTRLTVL.

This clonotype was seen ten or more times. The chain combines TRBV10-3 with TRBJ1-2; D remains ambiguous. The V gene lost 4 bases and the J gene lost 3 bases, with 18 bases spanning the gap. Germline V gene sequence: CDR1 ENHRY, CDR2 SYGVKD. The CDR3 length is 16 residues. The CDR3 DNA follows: TGTGCCATCAGTGGGCCGGTTCCTGGGAAGGACTATGGCTACACCTTC. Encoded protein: CAISGPVPGKDYGYTF.

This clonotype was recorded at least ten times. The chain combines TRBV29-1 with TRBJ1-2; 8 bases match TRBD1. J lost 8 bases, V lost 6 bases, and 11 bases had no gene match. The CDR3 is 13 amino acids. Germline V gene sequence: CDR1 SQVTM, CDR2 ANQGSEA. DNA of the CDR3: TGCAGCGTCCTAGCGGACAGGGCAGAAGGCTACACCTTC. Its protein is CSVLADRAEGYTF.

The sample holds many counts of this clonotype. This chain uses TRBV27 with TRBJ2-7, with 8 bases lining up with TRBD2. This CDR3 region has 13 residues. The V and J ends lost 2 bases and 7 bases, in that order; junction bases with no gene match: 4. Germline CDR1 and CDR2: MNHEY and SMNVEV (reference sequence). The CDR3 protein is CASSLLPSGEQYF. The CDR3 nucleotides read TGTGCCAGCAGTTTACTTCCTAGCGGGGAGCAGTACTTC.

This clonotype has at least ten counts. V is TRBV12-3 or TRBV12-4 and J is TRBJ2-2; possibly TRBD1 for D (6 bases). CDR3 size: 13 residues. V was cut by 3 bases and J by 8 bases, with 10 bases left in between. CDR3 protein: CASSFRGSGELFF. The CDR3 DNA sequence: TGTGCCAGCAGTTTCAGGGGTTCAGGGGAGCTGTTTTTT.

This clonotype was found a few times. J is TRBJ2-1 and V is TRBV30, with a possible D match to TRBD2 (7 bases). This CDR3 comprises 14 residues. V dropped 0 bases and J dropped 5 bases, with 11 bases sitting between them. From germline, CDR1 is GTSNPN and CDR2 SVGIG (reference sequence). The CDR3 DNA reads TGTGCCTGGAGTGTAGGGGGGGATGACAATGAGCAGTTCTTC. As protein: CAWSVGGDDNEQFF.

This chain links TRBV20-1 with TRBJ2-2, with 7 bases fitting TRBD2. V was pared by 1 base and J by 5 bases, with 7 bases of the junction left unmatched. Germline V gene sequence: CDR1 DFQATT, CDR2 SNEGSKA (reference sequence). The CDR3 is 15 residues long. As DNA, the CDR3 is TGCAGTGCTAGAGTTGATGGCGGGAGTACCGGGGAGCTGTTTTTT. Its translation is CSARVDGGSTGELFF.

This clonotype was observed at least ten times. The CDR3 is CASSETSGRIGDTQYF. CDR3 nucleotides: TGCGCCAGCAGTGAGACTAGCGGGAGAATAGGGGATACGCAGTATTTT. The chain is built from TRBV10-2 and TRBJ2-3; 11 bases map to TRBD2. The ends lost 2 bases at V and 6 bases at J; junction bases unmatched: 7. CDR3 length: 16 residues. Germline CDR1 WSHSY, CDR2 SAAADI.

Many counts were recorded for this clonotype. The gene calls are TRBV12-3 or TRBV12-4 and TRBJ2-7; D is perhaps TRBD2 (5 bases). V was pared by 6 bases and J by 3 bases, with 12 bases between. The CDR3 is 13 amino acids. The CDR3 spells CASSDNRDYEQYF. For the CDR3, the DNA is TGTGCCAGCAGCGACAACCGGGACTACGAGCAGTACTTC.

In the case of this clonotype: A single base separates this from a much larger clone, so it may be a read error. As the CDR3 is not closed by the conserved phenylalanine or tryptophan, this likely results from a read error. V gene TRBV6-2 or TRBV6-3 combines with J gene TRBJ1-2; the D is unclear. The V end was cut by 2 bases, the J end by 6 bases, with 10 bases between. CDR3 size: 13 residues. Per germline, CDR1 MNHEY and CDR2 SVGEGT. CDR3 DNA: TGTGCCAGCAGTTACGGGCAGACTAATGGCTACACCCTC. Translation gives CASSYGQTNGYTL.

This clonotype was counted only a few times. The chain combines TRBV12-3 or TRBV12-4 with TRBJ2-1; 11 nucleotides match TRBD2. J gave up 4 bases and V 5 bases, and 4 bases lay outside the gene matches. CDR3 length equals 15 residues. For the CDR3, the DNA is TGTGCCAGCAGTCCGACTAGCGGGAAATACAATGAGCAGTTCTTC. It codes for CASSPTSGKYNEQFF.

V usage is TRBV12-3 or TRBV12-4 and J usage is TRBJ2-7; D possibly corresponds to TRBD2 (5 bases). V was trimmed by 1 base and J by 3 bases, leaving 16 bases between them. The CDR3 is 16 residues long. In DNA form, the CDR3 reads TGTGCCAGCAGTTTAGTTACTAGTTCACCCAGCTACGAGCAGTACTTC. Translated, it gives CASSLVTSSPSYEQYF.

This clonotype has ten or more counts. This CDR3 is CAWSVSVVSSGNTIYF. In nucleotides, the CDR3 is TGTGCCTGGAGCGTATCGGTCGTTAGCTCTGGAAACACCATATATTTT. The chain carries TRBV30 and TRBJ1-3; the D is unclear. The CDR3 loop spans 16 amino acids. From germline, CDR1 is GTSNPN and CDR2 SVGIG (reference sequence). Trimming removed 3 bases at V and 0 bases at J, with 15 bases between.

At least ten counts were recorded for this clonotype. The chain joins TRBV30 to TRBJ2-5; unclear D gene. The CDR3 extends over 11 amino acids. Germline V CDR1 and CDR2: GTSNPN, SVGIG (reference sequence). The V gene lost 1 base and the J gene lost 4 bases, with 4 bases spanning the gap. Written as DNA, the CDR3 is TGTGCCTGGAGTGACCCAGAGACCCAGTACTTC. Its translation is CAWSDPETQYF.